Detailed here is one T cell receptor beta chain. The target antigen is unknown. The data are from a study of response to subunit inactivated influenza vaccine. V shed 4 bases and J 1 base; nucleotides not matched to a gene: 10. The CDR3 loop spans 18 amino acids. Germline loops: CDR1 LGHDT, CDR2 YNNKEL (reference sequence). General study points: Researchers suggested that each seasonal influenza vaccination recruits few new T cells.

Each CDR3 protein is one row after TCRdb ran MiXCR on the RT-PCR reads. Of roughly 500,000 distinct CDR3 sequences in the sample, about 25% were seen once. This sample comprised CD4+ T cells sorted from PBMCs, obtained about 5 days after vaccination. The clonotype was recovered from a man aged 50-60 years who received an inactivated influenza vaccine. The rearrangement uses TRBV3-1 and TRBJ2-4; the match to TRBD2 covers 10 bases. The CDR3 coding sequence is TGTGCCAGCAGCCCCGAATCTGGACTAGCGGCGGCCAAAAACATTCAGTACTTC. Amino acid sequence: CASSPESGLAAAKNIQYF. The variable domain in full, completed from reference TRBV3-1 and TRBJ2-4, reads DTAVSQTPKYLVTQMGNDKSIKCEQNLGHDTMYWYKQDSKKFLKIMFSYNNKELIINETVPNRFSPKSPDKAHLNLHINSLELGDSAVYFCASSPESGLAAAKNIQYFGAGTRLSVL.